This T cell receptor (beta chain) emerged from a study of T cells in Graves' hyperthyroidism and ophthalmopathy. With regard to this clonotype: What it binds is not known.

Looked up from germline, CDR1 is MRHNA and CDR2 is SNTAGT. Trimming pared 0 bases from V and 1 base from J, leaving 13 bases between. This CDR3 comprises 17 residues. Regions amplified from RNA transcripts were the TCR beta CDR3 regions. Initially, a first-round RT-PCR of the TCR CDR3 employed the HTBI primer set. From the multiplex PCR reads, TCRdb called clonotypes with MiXCR, one entry per CDR3 protein. The repertoire holds about 760,000 distinct CDR3 sequences, with just over 35% as singletons. The study's findings and limits: Blood also contained most expanded thyroid clonotypes above 0.001. The model predicted ophthalmopathy a median roughly 6.5 months before onset.

This TCR came from a woman in her thirties or forties with Graves' hyperthyroidism. Sample: blood. V and J are TRBV6-4 and TRBJ1-5; D not resolved. The DNA of the CDR3 is TGTGCCAGCAGTGACTCGGAGGGCAATGAGAGCAATCAGCCCCAGCATTTT. Translating it yields CASSDSEGNESNQPQHF.